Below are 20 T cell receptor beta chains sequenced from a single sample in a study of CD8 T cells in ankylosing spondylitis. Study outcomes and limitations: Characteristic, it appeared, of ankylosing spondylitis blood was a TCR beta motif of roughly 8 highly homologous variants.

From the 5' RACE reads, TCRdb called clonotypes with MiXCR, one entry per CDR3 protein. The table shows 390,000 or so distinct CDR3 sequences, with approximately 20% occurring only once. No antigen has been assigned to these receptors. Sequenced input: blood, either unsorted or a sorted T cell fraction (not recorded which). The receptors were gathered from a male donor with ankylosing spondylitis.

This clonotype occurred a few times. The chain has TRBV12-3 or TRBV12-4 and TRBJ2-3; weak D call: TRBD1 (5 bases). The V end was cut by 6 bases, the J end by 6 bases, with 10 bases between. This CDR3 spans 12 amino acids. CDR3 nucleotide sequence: TGTGCCAGCAGAGGTACAGGTGATACGCAGTATTTT. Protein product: CASRGTGDTQYF.

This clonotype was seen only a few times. The CDR3 loop is CATSRLLTGGFQPQHF. The CDR3 DNA sequence: TGTGCCACCAGCAGACTATTGACAGGGGGCTTTCAGCCCCAGCATTTT. This chain uses TRBV15 with TRBJ1-5, with 10 bases lining up with TRBD1. The germline gives CDR1 LNHNV, CDR2 YYDKDF (reference sequence). The CDR3 loop spans 16 amino acids. Trimming removed 2 bases from V and 6 bases from J; junction bases left unmatched: 7.

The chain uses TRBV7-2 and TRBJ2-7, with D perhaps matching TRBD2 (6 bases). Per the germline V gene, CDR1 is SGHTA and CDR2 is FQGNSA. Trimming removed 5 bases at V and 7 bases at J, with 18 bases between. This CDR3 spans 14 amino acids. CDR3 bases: TGTGCCAGCAGCGTTAGCGGTACGTCGAAAGAGCAGTACTTC. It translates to CASSVSGTSKEQYF.

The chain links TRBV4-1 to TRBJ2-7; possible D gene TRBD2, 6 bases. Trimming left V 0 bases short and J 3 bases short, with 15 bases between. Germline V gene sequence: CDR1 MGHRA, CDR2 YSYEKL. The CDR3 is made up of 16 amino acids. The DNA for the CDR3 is TGCGCCAGCAGCCAAGATCGGAGGGGCGAGCGCTACGAGCAGTACTTC. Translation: CASSQDRRGERYEQYF.

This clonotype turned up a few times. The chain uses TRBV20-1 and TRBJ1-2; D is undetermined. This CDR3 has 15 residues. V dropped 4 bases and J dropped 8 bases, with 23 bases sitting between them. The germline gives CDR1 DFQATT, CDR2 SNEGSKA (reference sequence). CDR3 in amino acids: CSATSWSEADRGYTF. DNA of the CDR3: TGCAGTGCTACCAGTTGGTCCGAGGCGGATCGGGGCTACACCTTC.

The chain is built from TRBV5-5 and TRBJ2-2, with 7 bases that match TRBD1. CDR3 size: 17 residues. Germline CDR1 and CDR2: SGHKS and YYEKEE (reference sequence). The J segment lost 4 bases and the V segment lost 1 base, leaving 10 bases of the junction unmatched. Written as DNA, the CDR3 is TGTGCCAGCAGCTTGAGGTGGACAGGCCAGGGCACCGGGGAGCTGTTTTTT. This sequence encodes CASSLRWTGQGTGELFF.

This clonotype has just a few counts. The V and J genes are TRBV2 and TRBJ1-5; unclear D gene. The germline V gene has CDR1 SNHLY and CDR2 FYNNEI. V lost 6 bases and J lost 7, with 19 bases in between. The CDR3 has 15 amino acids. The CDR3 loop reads CASRRSGSQEQPQHF. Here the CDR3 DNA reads TGTGCCAGCAGACGATCCGGGTCCCAAGAACAGCCCCAGCATTTT.

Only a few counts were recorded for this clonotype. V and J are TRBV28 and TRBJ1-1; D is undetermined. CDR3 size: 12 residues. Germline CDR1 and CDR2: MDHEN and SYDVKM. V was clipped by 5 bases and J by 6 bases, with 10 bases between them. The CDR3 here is CASSLNFPEAFF. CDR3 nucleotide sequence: TGTGCCAGCAGTCTTAACTTCCCTGAAGCTTTCTTT.

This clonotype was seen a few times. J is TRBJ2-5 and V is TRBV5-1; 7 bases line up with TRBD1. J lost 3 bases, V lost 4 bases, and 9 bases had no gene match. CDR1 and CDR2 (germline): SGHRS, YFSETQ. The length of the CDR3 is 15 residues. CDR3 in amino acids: CASSLISGTEETQYF. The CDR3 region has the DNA TGCGCCAGCAGCCTGATCTCCGGGACAGAAGAGACCCAGTACTTC.

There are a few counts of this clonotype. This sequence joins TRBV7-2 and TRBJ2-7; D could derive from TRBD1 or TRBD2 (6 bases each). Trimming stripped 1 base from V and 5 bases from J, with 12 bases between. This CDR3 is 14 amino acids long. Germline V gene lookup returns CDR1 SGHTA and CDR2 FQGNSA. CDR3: CASSLGGALNEQYF. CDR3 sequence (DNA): TGTGCCAGCAGCTTAGGGGGGGCGCTGAACGAGCAGTACTTC.

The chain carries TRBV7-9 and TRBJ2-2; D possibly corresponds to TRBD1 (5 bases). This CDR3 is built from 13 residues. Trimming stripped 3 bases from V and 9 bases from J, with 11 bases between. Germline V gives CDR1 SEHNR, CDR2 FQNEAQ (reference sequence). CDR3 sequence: CASSFDSSRELFF. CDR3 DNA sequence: TGTGCCAGCAGCTTCGACAGCTCCCGGGAGCTGTTTTTT.

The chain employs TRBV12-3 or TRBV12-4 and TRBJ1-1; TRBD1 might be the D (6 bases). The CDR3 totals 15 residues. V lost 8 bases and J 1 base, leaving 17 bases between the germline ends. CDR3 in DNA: TGTGCCAGCGTTAGGAGGGGGGGCGCGAACACTGAAGCTTTCTTT. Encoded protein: CASVRRGGANTEAFF.

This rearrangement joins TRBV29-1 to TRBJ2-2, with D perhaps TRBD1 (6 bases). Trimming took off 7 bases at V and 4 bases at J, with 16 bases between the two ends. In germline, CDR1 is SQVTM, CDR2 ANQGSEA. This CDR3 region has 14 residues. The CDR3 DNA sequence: TGCAGCGCTGCAGGGGTTTCGGCCACCGGGGAGCTGTTTTTT. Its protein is CSAAGVSATGELFF.

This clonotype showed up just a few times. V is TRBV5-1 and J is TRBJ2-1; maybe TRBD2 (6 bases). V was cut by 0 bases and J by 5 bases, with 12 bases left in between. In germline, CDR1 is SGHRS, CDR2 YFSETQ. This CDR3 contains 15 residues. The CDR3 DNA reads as TGCGCCAGCAGCTTGGTGCCTAGCGCAAACAATGAGCAGTTCTTC. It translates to CASSLVPSANNEQFF.

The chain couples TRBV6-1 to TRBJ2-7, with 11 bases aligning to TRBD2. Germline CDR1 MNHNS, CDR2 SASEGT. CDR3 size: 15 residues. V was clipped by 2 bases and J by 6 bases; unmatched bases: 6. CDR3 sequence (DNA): TGTGCCAGCAGTGAAAGACTAGCGGGGAGCTCCGAGCAGTACTTC. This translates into CASSERLAGSSEQYF.

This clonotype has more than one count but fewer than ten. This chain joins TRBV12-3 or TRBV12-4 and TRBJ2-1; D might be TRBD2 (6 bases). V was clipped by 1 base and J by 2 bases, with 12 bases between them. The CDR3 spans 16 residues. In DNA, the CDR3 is TGTGCCAGCAGTTTAGATCGGGGGATCCCCTACAATGAGCAGTTCTTC. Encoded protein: CASSLDRGIPYNEQFF.

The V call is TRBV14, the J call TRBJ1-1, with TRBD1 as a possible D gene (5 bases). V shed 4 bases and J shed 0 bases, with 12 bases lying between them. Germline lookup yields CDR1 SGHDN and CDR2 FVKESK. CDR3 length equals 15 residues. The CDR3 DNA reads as TGTGCCAGCAGCCCGAGGGACGGATTGAACACTGAAGCTTTCTTT. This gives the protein CASSPRDGLNTEAFF. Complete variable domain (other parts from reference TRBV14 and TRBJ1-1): EAGVTQFPSHSVIEKGQTVTLRCDPISGHDNLYWYRRVMGKEIKFLLHFVKESKQDESGMPNNRFLAERTGGTYSTLKVQPAELEDSGVYFCASSPRDGLNTEAFFGQGTRLTVV.

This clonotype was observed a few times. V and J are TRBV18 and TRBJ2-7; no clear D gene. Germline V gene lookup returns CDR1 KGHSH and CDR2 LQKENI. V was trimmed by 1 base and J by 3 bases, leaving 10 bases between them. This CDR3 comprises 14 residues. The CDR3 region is CASSPQGLSYEQYF. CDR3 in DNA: TGTGCCAGCTCACCACAGGGTCTGAGCTACGAGCAGTACTTC.

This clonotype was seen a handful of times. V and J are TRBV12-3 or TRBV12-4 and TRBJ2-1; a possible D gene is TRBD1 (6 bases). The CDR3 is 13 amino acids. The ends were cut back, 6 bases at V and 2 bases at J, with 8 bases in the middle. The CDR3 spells CASRGDTYNEQFF. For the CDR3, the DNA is TGTGCCAGCAGGGGGGACACCTACAATGAGCAGTTCTTC.

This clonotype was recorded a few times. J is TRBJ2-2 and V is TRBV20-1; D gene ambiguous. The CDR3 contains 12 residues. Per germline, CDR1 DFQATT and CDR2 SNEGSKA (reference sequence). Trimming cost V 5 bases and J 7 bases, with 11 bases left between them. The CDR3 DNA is TGCAGTGCTGAAGTCAACCGCGGGGAGCTGTTTTTT. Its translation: CSAEVNRGELFF.